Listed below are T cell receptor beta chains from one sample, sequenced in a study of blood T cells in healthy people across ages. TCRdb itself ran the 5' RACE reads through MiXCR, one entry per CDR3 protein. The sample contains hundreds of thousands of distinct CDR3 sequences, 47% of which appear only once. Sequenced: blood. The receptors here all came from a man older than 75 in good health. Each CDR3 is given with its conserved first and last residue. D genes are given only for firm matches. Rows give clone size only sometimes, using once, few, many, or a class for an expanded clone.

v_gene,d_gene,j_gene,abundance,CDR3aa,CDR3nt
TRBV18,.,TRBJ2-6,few,CASSPIGRGANVLTF,TGTGCCAGCTCACCAATTGGGCGTGGGGCCAACGTCCTGACTTTC
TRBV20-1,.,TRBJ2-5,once,CSASVARVETQYF,TGCAGTGCTAGCGTGGCCAGGGTGGAGACCCAGTACTTC
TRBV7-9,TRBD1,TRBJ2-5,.,CASSRYRGSRETQYF,TGTGCCAGCAGCCGCTACAGGGGTAGCAGGGAGACCCAGTACTTC
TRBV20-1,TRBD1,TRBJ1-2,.,CSPETGRNYGYTF,TGCAGTCCAGAGACAGGGCGTAACTATGGCTACACCTTC
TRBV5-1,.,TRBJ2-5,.,CASKVQGGETQYF,TGCGCCAGCAAGGTGCAGGGTGGAGAGACCCAGTACTTC
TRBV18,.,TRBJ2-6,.,CASSPQSNSGANVLTF,TGTGCCAGCTCACCACAATCGAATTCTGGGGCCAACGTCCTGACTTTC
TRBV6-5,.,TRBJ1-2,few,CASSRTGPYGYTF,TGTGCCAGCAGTAGAACAGGGCCTTATGGCTACACCTTC
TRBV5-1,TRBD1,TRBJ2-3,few,CASSTRDRGHDTQYF,TGCGCCAGCAGCACCCGGGACAGGGGGCATGATACGCAGTATTTT
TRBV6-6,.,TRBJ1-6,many,CASSLTGPGSPLHF,TGTGCCAGCAGTCTGACAGGCCCCGGTTCACCCCTCCACTTT
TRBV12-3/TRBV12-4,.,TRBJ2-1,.,CASSPNNNEQFF,TGTGCCAGCAGTCCGAATAACAATGAGCAGTTCTTC
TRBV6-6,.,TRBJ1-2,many,CASGRGAGGYTF,TGTGCCAGCGGACGGGGAGCGGGTGGCTACACCTTC
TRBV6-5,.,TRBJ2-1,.,CASSPDQSSYNEQFF,TGTGCCAGCAGTCCCGACCAGAGCTCCTACAATGAGCAGTTCTTC
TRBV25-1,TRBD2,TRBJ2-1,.,CASSEWGGEDEQFF,TGTGCCAGCAGTGAATGGGGGGGAGAGGATGAGCAGTTCTTC
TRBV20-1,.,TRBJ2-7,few,CSAGIPYEQYF,TGCAGTGCCGGGATCCCCTACGAGCAGTACTTC
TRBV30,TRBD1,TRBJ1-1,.,CAWRDRGINTEAFF,TGTGCCTGGAGGGACAGGGGGATAAACACTGAAGCTTTCTTT
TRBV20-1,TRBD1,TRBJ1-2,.,CSASPSTGDYGYTF,TGCAGTGCTAGCCCCTCGACAGGGGACTATGGCTACACCTTC
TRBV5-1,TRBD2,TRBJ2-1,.,CASSFGGGAYNAQFF,TGCGCCAGCAGCTTTGGCGGGGGGGCCTACAATGCGCAGTTCTTC
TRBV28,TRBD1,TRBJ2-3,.,CASSFRDRAPKDTQYF,TGTGCCAGCAGTTTTAGGGACAGGGCCCCGAAGGATACGCAGTATTTT
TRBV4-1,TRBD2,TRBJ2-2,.,CASRGGGLAAGELFF,TGCGCCAGCAGGGGCGGGGGGCTAGCTGCCGGGGAACTGTTTTTT
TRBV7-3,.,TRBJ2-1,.,CASSFASHNEQFF,TGTGCCAGCAGCTTCGCCAGTCACAATGAGCAGTTCTTC
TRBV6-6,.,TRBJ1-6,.,CASNFQGSYNSPLHF,TGTGCCAGCAACTTCCAGGGTTCCTATAATTCACCCCTCCACTTT
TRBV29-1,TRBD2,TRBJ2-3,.,CSVWTSGRDTQYF,TGCAGCGTTTGGACTAGCGGGAGAGATACGCAGTATTTT
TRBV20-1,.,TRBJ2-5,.,CSARVSGGATETQYF,TGCAGTGCTAGAGTTTCTGGGGGGGCTACGGAGACCCAGTACTTC
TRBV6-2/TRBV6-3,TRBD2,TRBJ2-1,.,CASRTTSGILDEQFF,TGTGCCAGCAGAACGACTAGCGGGATTCTTGATGAGCAGTTCTTC
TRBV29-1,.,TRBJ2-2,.,CSVEAKRTGELFF,TGCAGCGTTGAAGCCAAACGAACCGGGGAGCTGTTTTTT
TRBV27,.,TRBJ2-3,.,CASSLSPSSTDAQYF,TGTGCCAGCAGTTTATCCCCTTCTAGCACAGATGCGCAGTATTTT
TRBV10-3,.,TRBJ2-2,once,CAISEGTLVSGELFF,TGTGCCATCAGTGAAGGGACTCTTGTCTCCGGGGAGCTGTTTTTT
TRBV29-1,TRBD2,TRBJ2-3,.,CSVESSGRAWYF,TGCAGCGTTGAGAGTAGCGGGAGGGCTTGGTATTTT
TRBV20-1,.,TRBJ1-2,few,CSAPDSPGGYGYTF,TGCAGTGCTCCCGACAGTCCCGGAGGCTATGGCTACACCTTC
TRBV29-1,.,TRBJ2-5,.,CSVGGGSQETQYF,TGCAGCGTTGGTGGGGGTAGCCAAGAGACCCAGTACTTC
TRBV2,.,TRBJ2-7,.,CASSVRYEQYF,TGTGCCAGCAGTGTTAGGTACGAGCAGTACTTC
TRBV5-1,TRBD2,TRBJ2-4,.,CASSREGGFENIQYF,TGCGCCAGCAGCCGGGAGGGAGGCTTCGAAAACATTCAGTACTTC
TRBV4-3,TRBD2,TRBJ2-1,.,CASSQRTSGGVGYNEQFF,TGCGCCAGCAGCCAAAGGACTAGCGGGGGGGTAGGTTACAATGAGCAGTTCTTC